This TCR beta chain came from a study of tumor-infiltrating lymphocytes in primary liver carcinoma. Broader study findings: Tumor region pairs overlapped more than did tumor-adjacent and tumor-blood pairs.

TCR beta cDNA was made from roughly 450 ng total RNA with a constant-region primer. For TCR beta, libraries were produced by three nested multiplex PCR rounds using slightly modified ARM-PCR. The first two PCR rounds, nine to ten cycles each, used TRBV1-TRBV30 forward primers and a C-beta reverse primer. Using its own MiXCR run on the multiplex PCR reads, TCRdb lists one record per CDR3 protein. The table records some 130,000 distinct CDR3 sequences, roughly 75% of them present only once. By share, this clonotype counts as medium-sized (0.01 to 0.1%). The antigen is undetermined. For each extraction, RNA and DNA were obtained together from about 19-30 mg of unsorted bulk tissue. Chronic HBV infection was present in the patients, who were treatment-naive. The CDR3 length is 15 residues. Per the germline V gene, CDR1 is SGHAT and CDR2 is FQNNGV. V was pared by 1 base and J by 7 bases, with 7 bases of the junction left unmatched.

The sequence derives from a woman between 55 and 75 years old with primary liver carcinoma and hepatitis B virus infection. The J gene is TRBJ2-1, the V gene TRBV11-2; 7 nucleotides align to TRBD1. The sequenced sample consisted of tumor-adjacent normal liver tissue. CDR3 sequence (DNA): TGTGCCAGCAGCTTAGTCGGACAGGTAGGGAATGAGCAGTTCTTC. This sequence encodes CASSLVGQVGNEQFF.